Each of the 23 T cell receptor beta chains below was sequenced from the same sample in a study of control samples from healthy donors and cancer patients. Libraries were prepared by immunoSEQ multiplex PCR; TCRdb keeps only in-frame clonotypes and omits some of them. The data contain approximately 97,000 clones, more than 90% of them seen just once; the ten biggest clones take up approximately 3%. Sequenced input: blood. These receptor sequences come from a human donor in good health. The donor label of this sample is uncertain.

The rearrangement joins TRBV18 to TRBJ1-4; the D is unclear. This CDR3 is built from 14 residues. The V gene lost 1 base and the J gene lost 8 bases, with 11 bases spanning the gap. Looked up from germline, CDR1 is KGHSH and CDR2 is LQKENI. CDR3 region: CASSPRRSEEKLFF. The CDR3 nucleotides read TGTGCCAGCTCACCACGCAGGAGCGAGGAAAAACTGTTTTTT.

The V call is TRBV21-1, the J call TRBJ2-7; the table assigns TRBD1, which was not confirmed against the DNA. TRBV21-1 is a pseudogene segment. There are 16 residues in the CDR3. CDR3 DNA: TGTGCCAGCAGCAAAGGGAGGGGGCCCTCCGGGTGGGAGCAGTACTTC. Its translation: CASSKGRGPSGWEQYF.

This chain joins TRBV11-2 and TRBJ2-3, with D possibly being TRBD2 (6 bases). This CDR3 is built from 13 residues. Germline V gene lookup returns CDR1 SGHAT and CDR2 FQNNGV. Trimming took 6 bases from V and 0 from J, leaving 7 bases between them. The CDR3 DNA reads as TGTGCCAGCAGTGGACTAAGCACAGATACGCAGTATTTT. It translates to CASSGLSTDTQYF.

A single count supports this clone. The chain uses TRBV5-4 and TRBJ2-3, with a possible D match to TRBD2 (6 bases). The germline gives CDR1 SGHNT, CDR2 YYREEE (reference sequence). Trimming pared 3 bases from V and 6 bases from J, leaving 20 bases between. The CDR3 has 16 amino acids. CDR3: CASSSDPGRGGDTQYF. The CDR3 DNA sequence: TGTGCCAGCAGCTCCGACCCCGGGCGGGGAGGTGATACGCAGTATTTT.

This clone was picked up a small number of times. The J gene is TRBJ1-5, the V gene TRBV11-2; D not certain. CDR3 length: 16 amino acids. V was trimmed by 1 base and J by 5 bases, leaving 15 bases between them. Germline V gene lookup returns CDR1 SGHAT and CDR2 FQNNGV. As DNA, the CDR3 is TGTGCCAGCAGCTTAGTATTCGGCTTCTATGATCAGCCCCAGCATTTT. This codes for CASSLVFGFYDQPQHF. Drawing the rest from reference TRBV11-2 and TRBJ1-5, the complete variable domain is EAGVAQSPRYKIIEKRQSVAFWCNPISGHATLYWYQQILGQGPKLLIQFQNNGVVDDSQLPKDRFSAERLKGVDSTLKIQPAKLEDSAVYLCASSLVFGFYDQPQHFGDGTRLSIL.

The gene calls are TRBV24-1 and TRBJ1-5, with a tentative D call TRBD1 (5 bases). The V and J ends lost 7 bases and 3 bases respectively, with 12 bases between them. Germline-derived CDR1 and CDR2 are KGHDR and SFDVKD. The CDR3 spans 14 residues. CDR3 bases: TGTGCCACCAGAGGGGAGGGGTACAATCAGCCCCAGCATTTT. Its protein is CATRGEGYNQPQHF.

The chain has TRBV2 and TRBJ2-2; D is possibly TRBD1 (6 bases). Trimming removed 6 bases at V and 5 bases at J, with 10 bases between. The CDR3 runs 13 residues. Germline-derived CDR1 and CDR2 are SNHLY and FYNNEI. The CDR3 nucleotides read TGTGCCAGCAGCAGGGGCGGGACCGGGGAGCTGTTTTTT. Translation: CASSRGGTGELFF.

DNA for the CDR3: TGTGCCAGCAGTTTTTTTTACCCGGGTGAACGTTCTGGGGCCAACGTCCTGACTTTC. It specifies CASSFFYPGERSGANVLTF. The chain uses TRBV28 and TRBJ2-6; no firm D call. Per germline, CDR1 MDHEN and CDR2 SYDVKM. CDR3 length equals 19 residues. The V gene lost 3 bases and the J gene lost 1 base, with 19 bases spanning the gap.

This chain joins TRBV28 and TRBJ1-4; 11 bases are shared with TRBD1. The CDR3 spans 18 residues. J was trimmed by 2 bases and V by 7 bases; bases with no gene match: 12. From germline, CDR1 is MDHEN and CDR2 SYDVKM. CDR3: CASITGTGGFRTNEKLFF. The CDR3 nucleotides read TGTGCCAGCATCACCGGGACAGGGGGATTTAGGACTAATGAAAAACTGTTTTTT.

The gene calls are TRBV21-1 and TRBJ2-4; the table's D call, TRBD1, was not checked against the DNA. TRBV21-1 is reported as a pseudogene. The CDR3 runs 16 residues. The CDR3 reads CASSNRHLLAKNIQYF. In DNA, the CDR3 is TGTGCCAGCAGCAACCGACACCTGCTAGCCAAAAACATTCAGTACTTC.

The chain is built from TRBV7-9 and TRBJ1-4; D is possibly TRBD1 (5 bases). CDR3 size: 15 residues. V shed 0 bases and J shed 8 bases, with 13 bases lying between them. Germline loops: CDR1 SEHNR, CDR2 FQNEAQ (reference sequence). The CDR3 region is CASSLAGQGREKLFF. The CDR3 nucleotides read TGTGCCAGCAGCTTAGCTGGTCAGGGTCGGGAAAAACTGTTTTTT.

The chain uses TRBV7-2 and TRBJ2-3; TRBD2 aligns across 13 bases. The CDR3 runs 16 residues. Trimming removed 0 bases from V and 6 bases from J; junction bases left unmatched: 3. The V gene's germline CDR1 is SGHTA and CDR2 FQGNSA. CDR3 sequence (DNA): TGTGCCAGCAGCTTAGCCTTACTAGCGGGGGGGGATACGCAGTATTTT. This sequence encodes CASSLALLAGGDTQYF.

The chain joins TRBV12-3 or TRBV12-4 to TRBJ1-2; 10 bases are shared with TRBD1. V lost 6 bases to trimming and J lost 5 bases; unmatched junction nucleotides: 3. The CDR3 is 13 amino acids. This CDR3 reads CASRRTGGYGYTF. CDR3 DNA: TGTGCCAGCAGACGGACAGGGGGTTATGGCTACACCTTC.

The chain links TRBV5-4 to TRBJ1-2, with a possible D match to TRBD1 (5 bases). The germline V gene has CDR1 SGHNT and CDR2 YYREEE (reference sequence). Between the trimmed V and J ends, which lost 6 bases and 8 bases, there was a span of 23 bases. This CDR3 region has 15 residues. The CDR3 loop is CASTKGGDPLGGYTF. The CDR3 coding sequence is TGTGCCAGCACAAAAGGAGGGGACCCCCTAGGAGGCTACACCTTC.

The chain links TRBV9 to TRBJ1-1, with D unclear. The length of the CDR3 is 14 residues. Germline values: CDR1 SGDLS, CDR2 YYNGEE. V was shortened by 0 bases and J by 6 bases, with 12 bases between the two germline ends. CDR3 amino acids: CASSVEVETAEAFF. The CDR3, as DNA: TGTGCCAGCAGCGTAGAAGTGGAGACCGCTGAAGCTTTCTTT. The full variable domain, rest sourced from reference TRBV9 and TRBJ1-1, is DSGVTQTPKHLITATGQRVTLRCSPRSGDLSVYWYQQSLDQGLQFLIQYYNGEERAKGNILERFSAQQFPDLHSELNLSSLELGDSALYFCASSVEVETAEAFFGQGTRLTVV.

The V and J genes are TRBV7-8 and TRBJ1-5; TRBD1 matches at 7 bases. Germline lookup yields CDR1 SGHVS and CDR2 FQNEAQ. The junction had 3 bases not matched to a gene; V was cut back by 5 bases and J by 2 bases. This CDR3 region has 14 residues. Here the CDR3 reads CASSPGTGNQPQHF. The CDR3 nucleotides are TGTGCCAGCAGCCCAGGGACAGGCAATCAGCCCCAGCATTTT.

J is TRBJ2-5 and V is TRBV12-3 or TRBV12-4; 8 nucleotides match TRBD1. This CDR3 spans 13 amino acids. Trimming took 6 bases from V and 5 from J; bases not matched to a gene: 5. The CDR3 region has the DNA TGTGCCAGCAGACCAGGGGGCGTCGAGACCCAGTACTTC. It translates to CASRPGGVETQYF.

The chain couples TRBV6-5 to TRBJ2-7; 8 nucleotides line up with TRBD1. CDR1 is MNHEY and CDR2 is SVGAGI in the germline V gene. The ends lost 3 bases at V and 4 bases at J; junction bases unmatched: 11. There are 16 residues in the CDR3. The CDR3, as DNA: TGTGCCAGCAGTTATTCTGGACAGGGAGATACATACGAGCAGTACTTC. Protein product: CASSYSGQGDTYEQYF.

The chain combines TRBV3-1 (or the pseudogene TRBV3-2) with TRBJ2-7; 7 bases agree with TRBD1. The CDR3 extends over 13 amino acids. After removal of 4 bases from V and 4 bases from J, the junction contained 4 bases not matched to a gene. Germline V lookup: CDR1 LGHDT, CDR2 YNNKEL (reference sequence). The CDR3 DNA reads as TGTGCCAGCAGCCCGGGACAGACATACGAGCAGTACTTC. Its translation is CASSPGQTYEQYF.

V gene TRBV9 combines with J gene TRBJ1-6; D possibly corresponds to TRBD1 (6 bases). Germline V CDR1 and CDR2: SGDLS, YYNGEE. The CDR3 runs 16 residues. V lost 4 bases and J lost 6, with 17 bases in between. CDR3: CASSPDRTAFNSPLHF. The CDR3 DNA follows: TGTGCCAGCAGCCCCGACCGGACAGCTTTTAATTCACCCCTCCACTTT.

This clone was counted once. The chain is built from TRBV4-2 and TRBJ1-5; D gene uncertain. Germline V gene data show CDR1 as LGHNA and CDR2 as YNFKEQ. The CDR3 runs to 12 residues. The V gene lost 0 bases and the J gene lost 7 bases, with 4 bases spanning the gap. The CDR3 is CASSQERQPQHF. The CDR3 nucleotides are TGTGCCAGCAGCCAAGAGAGGCAGCCCCAGCATTTT.

The J gene is TRBJ2-5, the V gene TRBV6-5; 9 bases match TRBD1. V dropped 6 bases and J dropped 5; count of bases not matched to a gene: 10. The CDR3 covers 15 residues. CDR1 and CDR2 from the germline V gene are MNHEY and SVGAGI. The CDR3 spells CASRRTGEREETQYF. The CDR3 DNA is TGTGCCAGCAGAAGGACAGGGGAGAGGGAGGAGACCCAGTACTTC.

The V gene is TRBV4-2, the J gene TRBJ2-3, with TRBD2 matching 9 bases. The germline V gene encodes CDR1 LGHNA and CDR2 YNFKEQ. The V gene end was trimmed by 5 bases and the J gene end by 2 bases; junction bases not matched to a gene: 5. The CDR3 covers 15 residues. The CDR3 DNA is TGTGCCAGCAGCTACGAGCGGGGGGCCACAGATACGCAGTATTTT. Amino acids: CASSYERGATDTQYF.